Listed below are T cell receptor beta chains from one sample, sequenced in a study of cytotoxic CD8 clonotypes in ibrutinib-treated CLL. Assay used: immunoSEQ multiplex PCR; TCRdb lists only in-frame clones, some missing. Among 50,000 to 60,000 clones, roughly 80% were seen once, and the ten largest hold approximately 20%. The material was PBMCs, obtained after 24 months of ibrutinib treatment. Receptors were obtained from a human donor with chronic lymphocytic leukemia. The CDR3 runs from the conserved cysteine through the conserved F or W. The D gene is left open where the match is weak. The size entry is marked missing in some rows and otherwise reads once, few, many or a size class.

len | j_gene | d_gene | abundance | v_gene | CDR3nt | CDR3aa
15 | TRBJ2-1 | TRBD2 | - | TRBV9 | TGTGCCAGCAGCGTAGTGTCTAGCGGAGGCAATGAGCAGTTCTTC | CASSVVSSGGNEQFF
11 | TRBJ1-2 | - | - | TRBV19 | TGTGCCAGTTGGGAGGACTATGGCTACACCTTC | CASWEDYGYTF
18 | TRBJ1-1 | - | - | TRBV28 | TGTGCCAGCAGAACTTTTAATACCCGGGCAGGGGTCCACACTGAAGCTTTCTTT | CASRTFNTRAGVHTEAFF
13 | TRBJ2-7 | - | - | TRBV27 | TGTGCCAGCAGTTTAAACAGGGCCCACGAGCAGTACTTC | CASSLNRAHEQYF
13 | TRBJ1-5 | - | once | TRBV5-8 | TGTGCCAGCAGCTTGAACGTCTTGAATGCCCAGCATTTT | CASSLNVLNAQHF
15 | TRBJ2-1 | - | - | TRBV27 | TGTGCCAGCAGTATCCCAGCGGGTCCTGCCAATGAGCAGTTCTTC | CASSIPAGPANEQFF
13 | TRBJ2-5 | TRBD1 | few | TRBV2 | TGTGCCACCTTCCGGGACAGACAAGAGACCCAGTACTTC | CATFRDRQETQYF
13 | TRBJ2-5 | - | - | TRBV18 | TGTGCCAGCCAACGGGACGGTCAAGAGACCCAGTACTTC | CASQRDGQETQYF
14 | TRBJ1-2 | TRBD1 | - | TRBV9 | TGTGCCAGCAGCCAAGGGCAGGGGGCGCAGGGCTACACCTTC | CASSQGQGAQGYTF
15 | TRBJ2-1 | TRBD2 | - | TRBV5-1 | TGCGCCAGCAGCATTGGGAACGGGGGGAACAATGAGCAGTTCTTC | CASSIGNGGNNEQFF
15 | TRBJ2-7 | - | - | TRBV5-4 | TGTGCCAGCAGGGCCGGCGGCACAGGCGGCGGAGAGCAGTACTTC | CASRAGGTGGGEQYF
16 | TRBJ1-5 | - | - | TRBV19 | TGTGCCAGTAGTATACTTAGGCAGGGTACGAATCAGCCCCAGCATTTT | CASSILRQGTNQPQHF
17 | TRBJ2-1 | TRBD1 | - | TRBV7-9 | TGTGCCAGCAGCGCAGGGGGCAGGCGGGTGTTTGACAATGAGCAGTTCTTC | CASSAGGRRVFDNEQFF
14 | TRBJ1-2 | - | - | TRBV6-5 | TGTGCCAGCAGTACAGGGAGATCGGGCTATGGCTACACCTTC | CASSTGRSGYGYTF
15 | TRBJ2-2 | - | few | TRBV21-1 | TGTGCCAGTCAGGACGACATTAGCGGTACCGGGGAGCTGTTTTTT | CASQDDISGTGELFF
13 | TRBJ2-7 | - | - | TRBV6-5 | TGTGCCAGCAGTTCCCCCCCCGCCTACGAGCAGTACTTC | CASSSPPAYEQYF
13 | TRBJ1-2 | - | - | TRBV7-9 | TGTGCCAGCAGCTCGGACGAATACTATGGCTACACCTTC | CASSSDEYYGYTF
16 | TRBJ2-1 | TRBD1 | - | TRBV5-1 | TGCGCCAGCAGCTTTCGGGGACAGGGTCTGGGCAATGAGCAGTTCTTC | CASSFRGQGLGNEQFF
15 | TRBJ2-5 | - | - | TRBV5-6 | TGTGCCGGATCCGCGGCCGGAGGCCGCCAAGAGACCCAGTACTTC | CAGSAAGGRQETQYF
14 | TRBJ2-7 | - | - | TRBV4-1 | TGCGCCAGCAGCCAAGCTGCCTCCGACTACGAGCAGTACTTC | CASSQAASDYEQYF
15 | TRBJ2-1 | TRBD2 | - | TRBV14 | TGTGCCAGCAGAGGGACTAGCGGGAGGGCGAATGAGCAGTTCTTC | CASRGTSGRANEQFF
12 | TRBJ2-5 | - | - | TRBV9 | TGTGCCAGCAGCGTAGGGGGTGAGACCCAGTACTTC | CASSVGGETQYF
16 | TRBJ2-5 | TRBD2 | once | TRBV11-2 | TGTGCCAGCAGCTTAACTAGCGGGAGGGGACTCGAGACCCAGTACTTC | CASSLTSGRGLETQYF
14 | TRBJ2-3 | - | - | TRBV30 | TGTGCCTGGACCCGCGGGACCGGCACAGATACGCAGTATTTT | CAWTRGTGTDTQYF
14 | TRBJ2-1 | - | - | TRBV7-9 | TGTGCCAGCAGCCCAAGGACCTCCTACAATGAGCAGTTCTTC | CASSPRTSYNEQFF
15 | TRBJ1-1 | - | few | TRBV18 | TGTGCCAGCTCACCGGAGGAGACGGATAACACTGAAGCTTTCTTT | CASSPEETDNTEAFF
14 | TRBJ2-5 | - | - | TRBV6-6 | TGTGCCAGCAGTTACGAGGAACACCAAGAGACCCAGTACTTC | CASSYEEHQETQYF
14 | TRBJ2-1 | TRBD2 | - | TRBV6-5 | TGTGCCAGCAGGCGGGGACTAGCGGGAGGGGAGCAGTTCTTC | CASRRGLAGGEQFF
13 | TRBJ1-3 | - | - | TRBV18 | TGTGCCAGCTCAGACAGATTTGGAAACACCATATATTTT | CASSDRFGNTIYF
16 | TRBJ2-5 | TRBD2 | - | TRBV5-6 | TGTGCCAGCAGCCCCGGGACTAGCGGGAGGTGGGAGACCCAGTACTTC | CASSPGTSGRWETQYF
15 | TRBJ2-7 | TRBD2 | - | TRBV25-1 | TGTGCCAGCAGACCCTCCGCACTAGCGGGACACGAGCAGTACTTC | CASRPSALAGHEQYF
16 | TRBJ2-1 | - | - | TRBV11-2 | TGTGCCAGCAGCTTAGTAGACGGAGCGACCTTGAATGAGCAGTTCTTC | CASSLVDGATLNEQFF
15 | TRBJ1-5 | TRBD1 | - | TRBV19 | TGTGCCAGTAGTACGGAACAGGGGTACAATCAGCCCCAGCATTTT | CASSTEQGYNQPQHF
13 | TRBJ2-3 | - | - | TRBV5-1 | TGCGCCAGCAGCGTCTCAAGGACAGATACGCAGTATTTT | CASSVSRTDTQYF
15 | TRBJ2-1 | - | - | TRBV2 | TGTGCCAGCAGTGAAGAAGGGCGGAGGGACAATGAGCAGTTCTTC | CASSEEGRRDNEQFF
15 | TRBJ2-7 | TRBD2 | - | TRBV4-2 | TGTGCCAGCAGCCAAGATGCTAGCGGGAGTGCCGAGCAGTACTTC | CASSQDASGSAEQYF